Listed below are T cell receptor beta chains from one sample, sequenced in a study of vaccination and CD4 T cells after COVID-19. TCRdb used MiXCR to reprocess the PCR reads, holding one entry per CDR3 protein. The table lists 25,000 to 30,000 distinct CDR3 sequences, approximately 51% of them singletons. The sequenced sample was CD4+ T cells from blood, obtained about 7 months after SARS-CoV-2 vaccination. All receptors come from a human donor who had recovered from COVID-19. CDR3s include the opening cysteine and the closing phenylalanine or tryptophan. The order of the fields is D gene, J gene, clone size, V gene, CDR3 DNA, CDR3 protein. D genes are given only for firm matches. A row's size may be missing; if present it is once, few, many or a size class.

TRBD1 TRBJ1-1 - TRBV5-1 TGCGCCAGCAGCTTGGGGGACAGGGTCGGTGGAGCTTTCTTT CASSLGDRVGGAFF
- TRBJ2-7 - TRBV6-2/TRBV6-3 TGTGCCAGCAGTCTGCTGGGTGTTTACGAGCAGTACTTC CASSLLGVYEQYF
- TRBJ1-1 - TRBV28 TGTGCCAGCAGAGGTTGGGTCATGAACACTGAAGCTTTCTTT CASRGWVMNTEAFF
TRBD2 TRBJ2-7 - TRBV19 TGTGCCAGCTCCTATAGCGGGAGTCTTCCCTACGAGCAGTACTTC CASSYSGSLPYEQYF
- TRBJ1-1 - TRBV7-3 TGTGCCAGCAGGGGACAGAACACTGAAGCTTTCTTT CASRGQNTEAFF
- TRBJ2-7 - TRBV6-1 TGTGCCAGCAGCCCCTTTTCGGGGGCGCTTTACGAGCAGTACTTC CASSPFSGALYEQYF
TRBD1 TRBJ1-1 few TRBV2 TGTGCCAGCACCTCACAGGGAGGGGGCGACACTGAAGCTTTCTTT CASTSQGGGDTEAFF
- TRBJ1-5 few TRBV2 TGTGCCAGCAGTGACGTCCTTAGCAATCAGCCCCAGCATTTT CASSDVLSNQPQHF
TRBD2 TRBJ2-1 few TRBV20-1 TGCAGTGCTAGAGCCCCTGGCGGGAGGGAAGTGTTCTTC CSARAPGGREVFF
TRBD1 TRBJ1-1 - TRBV6-5 TGTGCCAGCAGTTATGGGACAGGGGGATACACTGAAGCTTTCTTT CASSYGTGGYTEAFF
- TRBJ1-5 - TRBV6-4 TGTGCCAGCAGGCTGGGCCGCTTATCTCATAGCAATCAGCCCCAGCATTTT CASRLGRLSHSNQPQHF
- TRBJ2-3 few TRBV18 TGTGCCAGCTCACGTTCCGGGAGCACAGATACGCAGTATTTT CASSRSGSTDTQYF
- TRBJ2-3 few TRBV10-3 TGTGCCATCAGTGAAGCGGACCGTAGCACAGATACGCAGTATTTT CAISEADRSTDTQYF
- TRBJ2-1 - TRBV7-8 TGTGCCAGCAGCTTAGTGCCTACAACCTTGGGGGGTGAGCAGTTCTTC CASSLVPTTLGGEQFF
- TRBJ1-6 few TRBV7-3 TGTGCCAGCAGTTCAGGGAATAATTCACCCCTCCACTTT CASSSGNNSPLHF
- TRBJ2-1 few TRBV27 TGTGCCAGCGCCATCAGGGGTAATGAGCAGTTCTTC CASAIRGNEQFF
- TRBJ1-2 few TRBV6-1 TGTGCCAGCAGGGCTACAGGCATCTATGGCTACACCTTC CASRATGIYGYTF
- TRBJ2-3 few TRBV20-1 TGCAGTGCTAGGACCAGGGGCGGAATGAGCACAGATACGCAGTATTTT CSARTRGGMSTDTQYF
- TRBJ1-1 few TRBV7-3 TGTGCCAGCAGCTTAGTGGGTCCAGGGGAAGGGCCGCCAGCTTTCTTT CASSLVGPGEGPPAFF
- TRBJ2-6 few TRBV27 TGTGCCAGCAGAGCTGGGGCCAACGTCCTGACTTTC CASRAGANVLTF
- TRBJ2-1 - TRBV20-1 TGCAGTGCTAACCCAGGTGGAGTGTCTGGCTACAATGAGCAGTTCTTC CSANPGGVSGYNEQFF
- TRBJ2-3 - TRBV20-1 TGCAGTGCAGCGTCTCGGGATCTCACAGATACGCAGTATTTT CSAASRDLTDTQYF
- TRBJ2-2 - TRBV7-8 TGTGCCAGCACGGATTGGGGGGACACCGGGGAGCTGTTTTTT CASTDWGDTGELFF
- TRBJ2-7 - TRBV11-2 TGTGCCAGCAGCCTTGGATACGGCGGGACCTACGAGCAGTACTTC CASSLGYGGTYEQYF
- TRBJ1-2 - TRBV29-1 TGCAGCGCTCGGTCCCCTTATGGCTACACCTTC CSARSPYGYTF
TRBD1 TRBJ2-7 - TRBV7-9 TGTGCCAGCAGCTCAACCGGGACAGGGGGCTCGTACGAGCAGTACTTC CASSSTGTGGSYEQYF
- TRBJ1-5 few TRBV28 TGTGCCAGCAGCTACGCAAAGGCGGGTAACCAGCCCCAGCATTTT CASSYAKAGNQPQHF
- TRBJ1-5 few TRBV6-5 TGTGCCAGCAGTTACTCCTCGCAACAGCCCCAGCATTTT CASSYSSQQPQHF
TRBD2 TRBJ2-7 - TRBV6-2/TRBV6-3 TGTGCCAGCAGCGCGGCGTACTCTAGCGGATACGAGCAGTACTTC CASSAAYSSGYEQYF
- TRBJ2-5 few TRBV7-7 TGTGCCAGCAGTTTAGACACAAACGATGAGACCCAGTACTTC CASSLDTNDETQYF
- TRBJ2-5 - TRBV6-2/TRBV6-3 TGTGCCAGCCTGAGTATAGGGGTGGAGACCCAGTACTTC CASLSIGVETQYF
- TRBJ2-3 - TRBV11-1 TGTGCCAGCAGCCCCGGACTAACAGATACGCAGTATTTT CASSPGLTDTQYF
- TRBJ2-7 - TRBV20-1 TGCAGTGCTAGAGATCACTACGAGCAGTACTTC CSARDHYEQYF
- TRBJ1-1 medium-sized TRBV7-9 TGTGCCAGCAGCCTAGACATGAACACTGAAGCTTTCTTT CASSLDMNTEAFF
TRBD2 TRBJ2-5 - TRBV2 TGTGCCAGCAGTAGGGCGGGAGGTTTCCAAGAGACCCAGTACTTC CASSRAGGFQETQYF
- TRBJ1-2 few TRBV6-2/TRBV6-3 TGTGCCAGCACCAACAGTAACTATGGCTACACCTTC CASTNSNYGYTF
- TRBJ2-4 - TRBV20-1 TGCAGTGCTCCGCACATGTACGTAGCCAAAAACATTCAGTACTTC CSAPHMYVAKNIQYF
- TRBJ2-6 few TRBV20-1 TGCAGTGCTAGAGCGGACCCTTACGGGGCCAACGTCCTGACTTTC CSARADPYGANVLTF
TRBD1 TRBJ1-2 - TRBV4-3 TGCGCCAGCAGCCAAGATGGCCGGACAGGGCTTAACTATGGCTACACCTTC CASSQDGRTGLNYGYTF
- TRBJ1-5 few TRBV20-1 TGCAGTGCTAGAGATCAAGGGGGCAATCAGCCCCAGCATTTT CSARDQGGNQPQHF
- TRBJ1-6 - TRBV19 TGTGCCAGTAAAAGGGGGACGACCAATTCACCCCTCCACTTT CASKRGTTNSPLHF
TRBD2 TRBJ2-5 - TRBV20-1 TGCAGTGCTAGGGCGGGAGTGTTACAAGAGACCCAGTACTTC CSARAGVLQETQYF
TRBD2 TRBJ2-2 - TRBV7-2 TGTGCCAGCAGCCTCCAGCTAGCGGCGAACACCGGGGAGCTGTTTTTT CASSLQLAANTGELFF
- TRBJ2-7 few TRBV28 TGTGCCAGCAGTTTTTTTTCAGTTGGGGTCTACGAGCAGTACTTC CASSFFSVGVYEQYF
- TRBJ2-7 few TRBV7-9 TGTGCCAGCAGCCACGTCGGGGCCTACGAGCAGTACTTC CASSHVGAYEQYF
- TRBJ2-3 - TRBV12-3/TRBV12-4 TGTGCCAGCAGAATAAGGACAGATACGCAGTATTTT CASRIRTDTQYF
- TRBJ1-6 once TRBV5-1 TGCGCCAGCAGCTTTGTTCCGGCTTCACCCCTCCACTTT CASSFVPASPLHF
- TRBJ1-5 - TRBV20-1 TGCAGTGCTAGAGAACCCGGGACGCGCAATCAGCCCCAGCATTTT CSAREPGTRNQPQHF
- TRBJ2-1 once TRBV12-3/TRBV12-4 TGTGCCAGCAGTCCCGCCATGGGAAGTGAGCAGTTCTTC CASSPAMGSEQFF
- TRBJ2-3 few TRBV6-1 TGTGCCAGCAAACAGGGTTTAGACACAGATACGCAGTATTTT CASKQGLDTDTQYF
TRBD1 TRBJ2-3 - TRBV2 TGTGCCAGCAGAGAGCGGACAGGGGTTGGAGATACGCAGTATTTT CASRERTGVGDTQYF
TRBD2 TRBJ2-1 - TRBV7-2 TGTGCCAGCAGCCAAAGCGGGACCATCCGGGAGCAGTTCTTC CASSQSGTIREQFF
TRBD2 TRBJ2-3 - TRBV6-4 TGTGCCAGCAGTGGTGGAGCGGGGGGCACAGATACGCAGTATTTT CASSGGAGGTDTQYF